This TCR beta chain was recorded in a study of blood T cell repertoires in COVID-19. Overall study context: PBMCs, B-cell-depleted T cells, or T cells provided the cDNA or gDNA that made up the material.

Profiled with immunoSEQ multiplex PCR; TCRdb holds only in-frame clones, not every one. The table has tens of thousands of clones, roughly four fifths seen once; the top ten hold under 35%. The CDR3 runs to 19 residues. V was pared by 0 bases and J by 8 bases, with 13 bases of the junction left unmatched. Germline assignment: CDR1 SGHNT and CDR2 YENEEA. This clonotype was obtained from a man in his sixties with COVID-19, enrolled during active disease. J is TRBJ2-1 and V is TRBV11-3; 13 bases match TRBD2. Sequenced: peripheral blood. DNA for the CDR3: TGTGCCAGCAGCTTAGATTACCTTGGACTAGCGGGAGTACCCGATGAGCAGTTCTTC. This encodes CASSLDYLGLAGVPDEQFF.